This T cell receptor (beta chain) was recovered during a study of cytomegalovirus exposure and HLA in healthy donors. TCRdb's table, derived via immunoSEQ multiplex PCR, lists solely in-frame clones and lacks some. The sample holds 95,000 to 150,000 clones; roughly 90% are singletons and the top ten take under 6.5%. The CDR3 is 17 amino acids. The V gene lost 5 bases and the J gene lost 3 bases, with 23 bases spanning the gap. Germline-derived CDR1 and CDR2 are SGHTA and FQGTGA. The gene calls are TRBV7-3 and TRBJ2-7, with TRBD1 as a possible D gene (5 bases). This TCR came from a woman under 30 in good health and CMV-seropositive. The sample was PBMCs. CDR3 sequence (DNA): TGTGCCAGCAGCACCTTTTGGCAGGGCGCCGGACGCTACGAGCAGTACTTC. It specifies CASSTFWQGAGRYEQYF. Based on the CDR3 plus reference TRBV7-3 and TRBJ2-7, the full variable domain is GAGVSQTPSNKVTEKGKYVELRCDPISGHTALYWYRQSLGQGPEFLIYFQGTGAADDSGLPNDRFFAVRPEGSVSTLKIQRTERGDSAVYLCASSTFWQGAGRYEQYFGPGTRLTVT.